The clone carrying this TCR delta chain was recorded a few times. Its antigen is still unknown. PBMCs from patients and controls supplied the genomic DNA for sequencing. TCRdb called clones from the multiplex PCR reads again using CATT. Among 3,000 or so delta-chain clones listed, more than 0.95% were seen once. The sample comes from a study of gamma delta lymphoproliferative disorders and STAT genes. Study observations and caveats: Patient gamma repertoires clustered apart from healthy controls; delta did not.

V was pared by 3 bases and J by 0 bases, with 6 bases of the junction left unmatched. The length of the CDR3 is 16 residues. Looked up from germline, CDR1 is GEAIGNYY and CDR2 is EKD. Source material: blood. This clonotype was obtained from a human donor in good health. The chain employs TRDV2 and TRDJ1, with 10 bases fitting TRDD3. The CDR3 DNA reads as TGTGCCTGTGACCTACTGGGGGATCCGTACACCGATAAACTCATCTTT. Its protein product is CACDLLGDPYTDKLIF.